This T cell receptor (beta chain) was retrieved from a study of shared T cell receptors in the human thymus. Produced via immunoSEQ multiplex PCR; TCRdb's table is partial and in-frame only. Of 700,000 or so clones in the sample, approximately 83% were seen once. V was cut by 1 base and J by 0 bases, with 14 bases left in between. This CDR3 region has 17 residues. CDR1 and CDR2 (germline): SGHRS, YFSETQ. Separately, the same data were catalogued under a study of human thymus T cells.

The rearrangement uses TRBV5-1 and TRBJ2-1, with D hard to call. The receptor comes from a girl less than two years old with a congenital heart defect. The sample was thymocytes. CDR3 in amino acids: CASSLIRILPSYNEQFF. The CDR3 bases are TGCGCCAGCAGCTTGATCCGTATCCTCCCCTCCTACAATGAGCAGTTCTTC. The variable domain in full, with the rest retrieved from reference TRBV5-1 and TRBJ2-1, is KAGVTQTPRYLIKTRGQQVTLSCSPISGHRSVSWYQQTPGQGLQFLFEYFSETQRNKGNFPGRFSGRQFSNSRSEMNVSTLELGDSALYLCASSLIRILPSYNEQFFGPGTRLTVL.